These 30 T cell receptor beta chains came from one sample sequenced in a study of cytomegalovirus exposure and HLA in healthy donors. This PCR relied on a set of 60 Vbeta primers and 13 Jbeta primers. Sequencing used immunoSEQ multiplex PCR; TCRdb keeps in-frame clones, though not all of them. Among tens of thousands of clones listed, 81% were seen once. Sequencing was performed on PBMCs. Source of these receptors: a woman aged 30 to 39 in good health and CMV-seronegative.

CDR3 DNA: TGTGCCAGCACCGCCCAACAGGGTCTGTTTTTT. Encoded protein: CASTAQQGLFF. The chain uses TRBV2 and TRBJ1-4; D possibly corresponds to TRBD1 (6 bases). V was clipped by 7 bases and J by 14 bases, with 14 bases between them. Per the germline V gene, CDR1 is SNHLY and CDR2 is FYNNEI. The CDR3 is made up of 11 amino acids. Supplemented by reference TRBV2 and TRBJ1-4, the full variable domain reads EPEVTQTPSHQVTQMGQEVILRCVPISNHLYFYWYRQILGQKVEFLVSFYNNEISEKSEIFDDQFSVERPDGSNFTLKIRSTKLEDSAMYFCASTAQQGLFFGSGTQLSVL.

The chain recombines TRBV29-1 with TRBJ2-5; D is ambiguous. From germline, CDR1 is SQVTM and CDR2 ANQGSEA. The ends were cut back, 3 bases at V and 1 base at J, with 15 bases in the middle. The CDR3 is 15 amino acids. The CDR3 is CSVEPSAGFQETQYF. In nucleotides, the CDR3 is TGCAGCGTTGAGCCGTCGGCAGGTTTCCAAGAGACCCAGTACTTC.

V and J are TRBV28 and TRBJ2-7; D not resolved. CDR1 is MDHEN, CDR2 SYDVKM, per germline. Deletions cut 3 bases from V and 0 bases from J, with 24 bases between. CDR3 length equals 19 residues. The CDR3: CASSLKLAFVAETSYEQYF. The CDR3 DNA is TGTGCCAGCAGTTTGAAGCTCGCATTTGTGGCGGAGACCTCCTACGAGCAGTACTTC.

CDR3 in DNA: TGTGCCAGTAGTGCCCGACTAGCGGGAGGGCCACGGACAGATACGCAGTATTTT. The encoded protein is CASSARLAGGPRTDTQYF. J is TRBJ2-3 and V is TRBV19; 14 bases fit TRBD2. CDR3 length: 18 residues. Germline V gene sequence: CDR1 LNHDA, CDR2 SQIVND (reference sequence). Losses at the gene ends were 5 bases for V and 3 bases for J; bases not matched to a gene: 10.

This chain connects TRBV5-6 to TRBJ2-1, with 11 positions matching TRBD1. The CDR3 runs 14 residues. CDR1 and CDR2 (germline): SGHDT, YYEEEE. The junction had 3 bases not matched to a gene; V was cut back by 0 bases and J by 10 bases. The CDR3 here is CASSLAGTGGEQFF. The CDR3 coding sequence is TGTGCCAGCAGCTTGGCCGGGACAGGGGGAGAGCAGTTCTTC.

This clone has more than one count but fewer than ten. The chain joins TRBV28 to TRBJ1-1; no clear D gene. Trimming stripped 6 bases from V and 0 bases from J, with 11 bases between. Germline lookup yields CDR1 MDHEN and CDR2 SYDVKM. The CDR3 is made up of 14 amino acids. The DNA of the CDR3 is TGTGCCAGCAGCCCTGGGCCCTTGAACACTGAAGCTTTCTTT. Translated, it gives CASSPGPLNTEAFF.

The chain is built from TRBV5-1 and TRBJ2-3; tentative D call: TRBD2 (5 bases). The ends were cut back, 2 bases at V and 3 bases at J, with 13 bases in the middle. The CDR3 is 15 residues long. Germline CDR1 reads SGHRS; CDR2 reads YFSETQ. The DNA for the CDR3 is TGCGCCAGCAGCTTTGGAGCGCGCGGGACAGATACGCAGTATTTT. It encodes CASSFGARGTDTQYF.

This clone has just a few counts. The chain links TRBV5-1 to TRBJ1-1, with 11 nucleotides matching TRBD1. Trimming cost V 5 bases and J 6 bases; bases outside gene matches: 6. Germline lookup yields CDR1 SGHRS and CDR2 YFSETQ. CDR3 length: 14 residues. CDR3: CASRKDRGLAEAFF. The DNA for the CDR3 is TGCGCCAGCAGAAAGGACAGGGGGCTGGCTGAAGCTTTCTTT.

The rearrangement uses TRBV18 and TRBJ2-1; TRBD2 might be the D (5 bases). Trimming cost V 3 bases and J 8 bases, with 14 bases left between them. This CDR3 region has 14 residues. The germline CDR1 and CDR2 sequences are KGHSH and LQKENI. The CDR3 DNA reads as TGTGCCAGCTCACCTCTAGAGGGTTACCATGAGCAGTTCTTC. Amino acid sequence: CASSPLEGYHEQFF.

This clone was seen a single time. The gene calls are TRBV11-1 and TRBJ2-2; 9 bases map to TRBD1. The germline V gene has CDR1 SGHAT and CDR2 FQDESV (reference sequence). This CDR3 is 19 amino acids long. The V segment lost 6 bases and the J segment 1 base; nucleotides outside the gene matches: 15. The CDR3 DNA reads TGTGCCAGCAGTTTTCCTAATCCGCCGGGACAGGGGAACACCGGGGAGCTGTTTTTT. Its protein is CASSFPNPPGQGNTGELFF.

The chain has TRBV19 and TRBJ1-3; 8 nucleotides agree with TRBD1. The V segment lost 5 bases and the J segment 2 bases; nucleotides outside the gene matches: 8. CDR3 length equals 16 residues. Germline V gene sequence: CDR1 LNHDA, CDR2 SQIVND (reference sequence). CDR3 residues: CASSPLRGRTGNTIYF. CDR3 in DNA: TGTGCCAGTAGTCCTCTCAGGGGGCGCACTGGAAACACCATATATTTT.

The chain joins TRBV21-1 to TRBJ2-1; the table's D call of TRBD2 was not tested on the DNA. TRBV21-1 is noted as a pseudogene. CDR3 length: 14 residues. CDR3 residues: CASSKGGDSDEQFF. The CDR3 DNA reads TGTGCCAGCAGCAAAGGGGGGGATAGCGATGAGCAGTTCTTC.

The rearrangement joins TRBV7-6 to TRBJ2-7, with D perhaps TRBD1 (6 bases). The CDR3 has 13 amino acids. The V end was cut by 0 bases, the J end by 3 bases, with 6 bases between. The V gene's germline CDR1 is SGHVS and CDR2 FNYEAQ. CDR3 sequence reads: CASSLAQGYEQYF. CDR3 bases: TGTGCCAGCAGCTTAGCACAGGGCTACGAGCAGTACTTC. The variable domain in full, completed from reference TRBV7-6 and TRBJ2-7, reads GAGVSQSPRYKVTKRGQDVALRCDPISGHVSLYWYRQALGQGPEFLTYFNYEAQQDKSGLPNDRFSAERPEGSISTLTIQRTEQRDSAMYRCASSLAQGYEQYFGPGTRLTVT.

This chain connects TRBV5-1 to TRBJ1-3, with D perhaps TRBD1 (5 bases). Trimming took 4 bases from V and 0 from J, leaving 14 bases between them. The V gene's germline CDR1 is SGHRS and CDR2 YFSETQ. CDR3 length: 16 amino acids. This CDR3 is CASSPMTANSGNTIYF. The CDR3, as DNA: TGCGCCAGCAGCCCAATGACAGCGAACTCTGGAAACACCATATATTTT. Full variable domain (rest looked up from reference TRBV5-1 and TRBJ1-3): KAGVTQTPRYLIKTRGQQVTLSCSPISGHRSVSWYQQTPGQGLQFLFEYFSETQRNKGNFPGRFSGRQFSNSRSEMNVSTLELGDSALYLCASSPMTANSGNTIYFGEGSWLTVV.

Remarks on this clone: At one end the junction does not follow the germline gene, possibly because of a read error. The V call is TRBV7-9, the J call TRBJ1-1; D is undetermined. Germline values: CDR1 SEHNR, CDR2 FQNEAQ (reference sequence). CDR3 length: 11 residues. The DNA for the CDR3 is TGTTCCAGCAGCTTAGGCCTAGGCGCTTTCTTT. Translating gives CSSSLGLGAFF. Full variable domain (remainder filled in from reference TRBV7-9 and TRBJ1-1): DTGVSQNPRHKITKRGQNVTFRCDPISEHNRLYWYRQTLGQGPEFLTYFQNEAQLEKSRLLSDRFSAERPKGSFSTLEIQRTEQGDSAMYLCSSSLGLGAFFGQGTRLTVV.

This clone has only one observation. The V gene is TRBV5-1, the J gene TRBJ1-6; weak D call: TRBD1 (5 bases). V lost 0 bases and J 4 bases, leaving 8 bases between the germline ends. This CDR3 region has 15 residues. The germline V gene has CDR1 SGHRS and CDR2 YFSETQ. The CDR3 region has the DNA TGCGCCAGCAGCTTGGCGACAGATTATAATTCACCCCTCCACTTT. It codes for CASSLATDYNSPLHF.

The chain is built from TRBV5-4 and TRBJ2-2; 13 nucleotides agree with TRBD2. The CDR3 runs 20 residues. Unmatched junction bases numbered 9, after V lost 0 bases and J lost 1 base. CDR1 is SGHNT and CDR2 is YYREEE in the germline V gene (reference sequence). This CDR3 reads CASSLAGTSGIPLNTGELFF. The CDR3 nucleotides are TGTGCCAGCAGCTTGGCAGGGACTAGCGGGATTCCACTGAACACCGGGGAGCTGTTTTTT.

This clone turned up a few times. The gene calls are TRBV29-1 and TRBJ2-3; D gene uncertain. This CDR3 has 13 amino acids. The germline V and J ends were trimmed by 5 bases and 0 bases, with 9 bases remaining between them. Germline-derived CDR1 and CDR2 are SQVTM and ANQGSEA. The CDR3 protein is CSVSGLSTDTQYF. In DNA form, the CDR3 reads TGCAGCGTTTCAGGCCTCAGCACAGATACGCAGTATTTT.

This rearrangement joins TRBV7-2 to TRBJ2-7; 8 bases line up with TRBD2. The V gene end was trimmed by 3 bases and the J gene end by 1 base; junction bases not matched to a gene: 14. This CDR3 has 18 residues. Germline CDR1 SGHTA, CDR2 FQGNSA. CDR3 sequence: CASSLGGRGSGNSYEQYF. DNA of the CDR3: TGTGCCAGCAGCTTGGGGGGGAGGGGTAGCGGGAATTCCTACGAGCAGTACTTC.

CDR3 amino acids: CASSMQGANYGYTF. For the CDR3, the DNA is TGTGCCAGTAGTATGCAGGGGGCAAACTATGGCTACACCTTC. The V call is TRBV19, the J call TRBJ1-2; 8 bases agree with TRBD1. The CDR3 totals 14 residues. V lost 3 bases, J lost 2 bases, and 2 bases stayed unmatched. CDR1 is LNHDA, CDR2 SQIVND, per germline (reference sequence).

V and J are TRBV27 and TRBJ2-3; 15 nucleotides match TRBD2. The germline V gene encodes CDR1 MNHEY and CDR2 SMNVEV (reference sequence). J gave up 4 bases and V 3 bases, and 11 bases lay outside the gene matches. This CDR3 is built from 19 residues. The CDR3 nucleotides are TGTGCCAGCAGTTTGCGGCGGACTAGCGGGAGGGTAGAGGCAGATACGCAGTATTTT. The encoded protein is CASSLRRTSGRVEADTQYF.

The rearrangement uses TRBV5-1 and TRBJ2-3, with D possibly matching TRBD2 (5 bases). The CDR3 loop spans 14 amino acids. Trimming removed 1 base from V and 8 bases from J, with 14 bases in between. Germline CDR1 and CDR2: SGHRS and YFSETQ. This CDR3 is CASSLPKTEGTQYF. CDR3 nucleotides: TGCGCCAGCAGCTTGCCTAAGACCGAGGGTACGCAGTATTTT.

V usage is TRBV7-9 and J usage is TRBJ2-7; 12 nucleotides align to TRBD2. The V segment lost 6 bases and the J segment 3 bases; nucleotides outside the gene matches: 9. The CDR3 contains 16 residues. Germline V gene lookup returns CDR1 SEHNR and CDR2 FQNEAQ (reference sequence). This CDR3 is CASRRLAGVENYEQYF. CDR3 in DNA: TGTGCCAGCAGGCGACTAGCGGGAGTGGAAAACTACGAGCAGTACTTC.

The CDR3: CASSPQETQYF. For the CDR3, the DNA is TGTGCCAGCAGTCCCCAGGAGACCCAGTACTTC. The V call is TRBV6-1, the J call TRBJ2-5; D call uncertain. The CDR3 is 11 amino acids. The ends were cut back, 5 bases at V and 5 bases at J, with 6 bases in the middle. Germline V gene lookup returns CDR1 MNHNS and CDR2 SASEGT.

This clone was counted only a few times. The rearrangement links TRBV15 to TRBJ2-5; the match to TRBD1 covers 8 bases. With the DNA end fitting TRBJ2-7 better, the J assignment may be wrong. The CDR3 has 14 residues. Germline CDR1 reads LNHNV; CDR2 reads YYDKDF (reference sequence). CDR3: CATGMWDRSYEQYF. In nucleotides, the CDR3 is TGTGCCACAGGGATGTGGGACAGGTCCTACGAGCAGTACTTC.

The V and J genes are TRBV10-3 and TRBJ2-5; D perhaps matches TRBD2 (5 bases). The germline gives CDR1 ENHRY, CDR2 SYGVKD. The CDR3 length is 11 residues. V was shortened by 8 bases and J by 5 bases, with 9 bases between the two germline ends. The CDR3 here is CAIRSGETQYF. The CDR3 nucleotides read TGTGCCATCCGATCGGGGGAGACCCAGTACTTC.

CDR3 loop: CASSVRLAGISTDTQYF. The CDR3 region has the DNA TGTGCCAGCAGCGTACGACTAGCGGGAATTTCCACAGATACGCAGTATTTT. This chain links TRBV7-8 with TRBJ2-3, with TRBD2 matching 11 bases. With V trimmed by 5 bases and J by 2 bases, 9 bases remained unmatched. The length of the CDR3 is 17 residues. CDR1 and CDR2 (germline): SGHVS, FQNEAQ.

This clone was seen a single time. The chain links TRBV9 to TRBJ2-3, with D maybe TRBD1 (5 bases). This CDR3 spans 17 amino acids. The ends were cut back, 1 base at V and 0 bases at J, with 15 bases in the middle. Germline V gene sequence: CDR1 SGDLS, CDR2 YYNGEE. The CDR3 DNA reads TGTGCCAGCAGCGTAATTGGGTGGGGCACCAGCACAGATACGCAGTATTTT. As protein: CASSVIGWGTSTDTQYF.

This clone was detected a few times. The rearrangement uses TRBV19 and TRBJ2-3; 10 nucleotides match TRBD2. CDR3 length: 14 residues. Germline lookup yields CDR1 LNHDA and CDR2 SQIVND (reference sequence). V gave up 8 bases and J gave up 2 bases; unmatched junction bases: 4. CDR3 sequence reads: CASRLAGHTDTQYF. In DNA, the CDR3 is TGTGCCAGTCGACTAGCGGGTCACACAGATACGCAGTATTTT. The complete variable domain, with remaining parts taken from reference TRBV19 and TRBJ2-3, reads DGGITQSPKYLFRKEGQNVTLSCEQNLNHDAMYWYRQDPGQGLRLIYYSQIVNDFQKGDIAEGYSVSREKKESFPLTVTSAQKNPTAFYLCASRLAGHTDTQYFGPGTRLTVL.

The V gene is TRBV28, the J gene TRBJ2-3; D uncertain. Between the trimmed V and J ends, which lost 2 bases and 0 bases, there was a span of 3 bases. Germline V gene lookup returns CDR1 MDHEN and CDR2 SYDVKM. The CDR3 covers 13 residues. CDR3 sequence reads: CASSLPSTDTQYF. The CDR3 nucleotides read TGTGCCAGCAGTTTACCTAGCACAGATACGCAGTATTTT. Based on the CDR3 plus reference TRBV28 and TRBJ2-3, the full variable domain is DVKVTQSSRYLVKRTGEKVFLECVQDMDHENMFWYRQDPGLGLRLIYFSYDVKMKEKGDIPEGYSVSREKKERFSLILESASTNQTSMYLCASSLPSTDTQYFGPGTRLTVL.